Detailed here is one TCR beta chain. The CDR3 runs to 13 residues. CDR1 ENHRY and CDR2 SYGVKD come from the germline V gene. Trimming took 6 bases from V and 6 from J, leaving 12 bases between them. This sample stems from a study of PD-1 blockade in mismatch repair-deficient tumors. Data came from immunoSEQ multiplex PCR; TCRdb stores just in-frame clones and leaves some out. The sample consists of approximately 130,000 clones, around 83% of them appearing once. V and J are TRBV10-3 and TRBJ2-1; D tentatively reads TRBD1 or TRBD2 (5 bases each). Specimen: peripheral blood, collected 44 weeks after starting pembrolizumab. The sequence was obtained from an adult with mismatch repair-deficient cancer. The CDR3 sequence is CAISVGDLNEQFF. CDR3 DNA: TGTGCCATCAGCGTCGGGGACCTCAATGAGCAGTTCTTC.